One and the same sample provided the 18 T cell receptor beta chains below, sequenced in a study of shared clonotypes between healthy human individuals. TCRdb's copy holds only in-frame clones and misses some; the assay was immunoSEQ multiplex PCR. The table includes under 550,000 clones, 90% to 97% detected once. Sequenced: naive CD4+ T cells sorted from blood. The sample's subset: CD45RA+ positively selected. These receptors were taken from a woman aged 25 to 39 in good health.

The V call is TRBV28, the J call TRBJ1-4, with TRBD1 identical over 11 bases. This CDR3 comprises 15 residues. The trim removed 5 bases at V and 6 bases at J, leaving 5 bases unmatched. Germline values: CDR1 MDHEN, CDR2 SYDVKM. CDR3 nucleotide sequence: TGTGCCAGCAGTACCGAGGGACAGGGGGATGAAAAACTGTTTTTT. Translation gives CASSTEGQGDEKLFF. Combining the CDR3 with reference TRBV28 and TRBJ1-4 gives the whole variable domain DVKVTQSSRYLVKRTGEKVFLECVQDMDHENMFWYRQDPGLGLRLIYFSYDVKMKEKGDIPEGYSVSREKKERFSLILESASTNQTSMYLCASSTEGQGDEKLFFGSGTQLSVL.

CDR3 nucleotides: TGTGCCAGCAGCGCCCTCAGTGGATCTAGCAATCAGCCCCAGCATTTT. Encoded protein: CASSALSGSSNQPQHF. The gene calls are TRBV7-9 and TRBJ1-5; D unresolved. V lost 5 bases and J 0 bases, leaving 14 bases between the germline ends. The CDR3 totals 16 residues. Germline V lookup: CDR1 SEHNR, CDR2 FQNEAQ (reference sequence).

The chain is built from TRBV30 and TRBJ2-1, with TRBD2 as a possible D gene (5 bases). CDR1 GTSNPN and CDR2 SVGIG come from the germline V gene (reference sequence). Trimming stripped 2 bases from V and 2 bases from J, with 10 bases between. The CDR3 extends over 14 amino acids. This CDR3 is CAWSPGNTYNEQFF. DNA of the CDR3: TGTGCCTGGAGTCCGGGGAACACCTACAATGAGCAGTTCTTC.

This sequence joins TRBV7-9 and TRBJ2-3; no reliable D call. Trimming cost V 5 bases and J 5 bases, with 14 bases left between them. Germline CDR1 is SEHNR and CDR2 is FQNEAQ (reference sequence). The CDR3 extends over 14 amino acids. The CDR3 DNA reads TGTGCCAGCAGCCAGACTGGGATAATAGATACGCAGTATTTT. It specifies CASSQTGIIDTQYF.

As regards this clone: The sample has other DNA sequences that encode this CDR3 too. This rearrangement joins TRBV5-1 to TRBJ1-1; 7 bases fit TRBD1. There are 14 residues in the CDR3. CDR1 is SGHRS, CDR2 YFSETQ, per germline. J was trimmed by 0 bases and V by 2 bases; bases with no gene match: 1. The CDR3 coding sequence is TGCGCCAGCAGCTTACAGGGGATGAACACTGAAGCTTTCTTT. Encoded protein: CASSLQGMNTEAFF.

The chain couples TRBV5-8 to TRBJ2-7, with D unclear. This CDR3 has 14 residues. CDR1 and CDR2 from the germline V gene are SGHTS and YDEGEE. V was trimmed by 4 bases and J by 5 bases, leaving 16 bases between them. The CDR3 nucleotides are TGTGCCAGCAGCCTCGGTGGGGTTGGTGACGAGCAGTACTTC. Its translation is CASSLGGVGDEQYF.

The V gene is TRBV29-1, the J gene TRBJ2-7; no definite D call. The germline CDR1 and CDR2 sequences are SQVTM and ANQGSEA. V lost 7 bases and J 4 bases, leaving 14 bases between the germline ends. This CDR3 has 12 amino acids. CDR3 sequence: CSAKRAEYEQYF. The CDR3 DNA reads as TGCAGCGCAAAAAGGGCAGAGTACGAGCAGTACTTC.

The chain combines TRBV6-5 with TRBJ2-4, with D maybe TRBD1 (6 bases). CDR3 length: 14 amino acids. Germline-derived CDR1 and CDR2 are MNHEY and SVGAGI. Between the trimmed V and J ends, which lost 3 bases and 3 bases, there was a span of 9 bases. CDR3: CASSYGGVKNIQYF. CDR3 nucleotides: TGTGCCAGCAGTTATGGGGGCGTCAAAAACATTCAGTACTTC.

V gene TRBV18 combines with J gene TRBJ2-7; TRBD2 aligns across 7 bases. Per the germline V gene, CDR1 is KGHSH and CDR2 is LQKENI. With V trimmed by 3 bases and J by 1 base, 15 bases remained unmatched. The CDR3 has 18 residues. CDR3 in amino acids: CASSPGGRESGRSYEQYF. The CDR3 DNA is TGTGCCAGCTCACCGGGCGGGAGAGAATCCGGGAGGTCCTACGAGCAGTACTTC.

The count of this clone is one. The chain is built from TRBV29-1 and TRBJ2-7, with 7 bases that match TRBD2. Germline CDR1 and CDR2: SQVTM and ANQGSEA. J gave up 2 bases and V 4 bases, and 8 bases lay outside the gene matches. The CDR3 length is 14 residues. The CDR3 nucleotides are TGCAGCGTTGGCGGCGGGAGAGGGACCTACGAGCAGTACTTC. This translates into CSVGGGRGTYEQYF.

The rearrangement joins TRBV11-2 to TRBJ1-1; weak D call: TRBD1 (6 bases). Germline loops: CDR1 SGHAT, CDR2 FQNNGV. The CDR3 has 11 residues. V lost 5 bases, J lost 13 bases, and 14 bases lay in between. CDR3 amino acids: CASSRTEANFF. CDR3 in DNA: TGTGCCAGCAGCCGGACAGAGGCGAATTTCTTT.

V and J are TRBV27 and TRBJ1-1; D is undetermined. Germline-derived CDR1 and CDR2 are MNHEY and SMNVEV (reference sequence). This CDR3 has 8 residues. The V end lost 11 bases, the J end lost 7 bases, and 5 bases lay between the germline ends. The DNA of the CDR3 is TGTGCCGAGGGTGAAGCTTTCTTT. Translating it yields CAEGEAFF.

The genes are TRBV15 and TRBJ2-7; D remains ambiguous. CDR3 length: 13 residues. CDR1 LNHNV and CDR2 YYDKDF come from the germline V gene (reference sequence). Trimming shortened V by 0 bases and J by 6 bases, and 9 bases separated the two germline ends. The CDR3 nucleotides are TGTGCCACCAGCAGAGATACTGGTGGCGAGCAGTACTTC. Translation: CATSRDTGGEQYF.

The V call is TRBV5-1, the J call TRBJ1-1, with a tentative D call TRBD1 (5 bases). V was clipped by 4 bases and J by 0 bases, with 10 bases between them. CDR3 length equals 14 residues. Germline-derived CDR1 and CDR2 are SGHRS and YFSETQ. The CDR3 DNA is TGCGCCAGCAGCGGGGGACCGATGAACACTGAAGCTTTCTTT. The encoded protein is CASSGGPMNTEAFF.

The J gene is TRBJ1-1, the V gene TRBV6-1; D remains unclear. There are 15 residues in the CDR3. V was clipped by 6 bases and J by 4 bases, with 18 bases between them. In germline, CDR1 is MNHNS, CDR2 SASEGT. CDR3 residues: CASRAPIGRVTEAFF. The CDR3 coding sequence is TGTGCCAGCAGGGCCCCCATTGGGAGGGTCACTGAAGCTTTCTTT.

The DNA for the CDR3 is TGTGCCAGCAGTTACGAGACAGGGACGTCGAGCGAGCAGTACTTC. It codes for CASSYETGTSSEQYF. The rearrangement joins TRBV6-6 to TRBJ2-7; 7 bases align to TRBD1. CDR3 length: 15 amino acids. Germline-derived CDR1 and CDR2 are MNHNY and SVGAGI (reference sequence). With 2 bases clipped from V and 6 bases from J, the junction kept 10 bases outside the gene matches.

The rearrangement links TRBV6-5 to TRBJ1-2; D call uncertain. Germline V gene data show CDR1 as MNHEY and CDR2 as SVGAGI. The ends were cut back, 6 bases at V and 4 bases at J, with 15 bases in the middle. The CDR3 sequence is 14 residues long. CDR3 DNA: TGTGCCAGCAGGTCTCAAGGGCGAATCTATGGCTACACCTTC. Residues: CASRSQGRIYGYTF.

CDR3 nucleotide sequence: TGCGCCAGCAGCTTGGGACTCGCGCAGGAGACCCAGTACTTC. It is translated as CASSLGLAQETQYF. The chain joins TRBV5-1 to TRBJ2-5; D unclear. The CDR3 covers 14 residues. V lost 0 bases to trimming and J lost 5 bases, with 11 bases between them. Germline lookup yields CDR1 SGHRS and CDR2 YFSETQ.